This T cell receptor (beta chain) is from a study of STAT5B mutations in CD4+ large granular lymphocyte leukemia. This table comes from immunoSEQ multiplex PCR, and its TCRdb copy is limited to in-frame clones, with some not included. The sample lists some 32,000 clones, about 76% occurring once. V shed 4 bases, J shed 3 bases, and the junction held 0 bases outside the gene matches. CDR3 size: 14 residues. Germline V gene data show CDR1 as SGHAT and CDR2 as FQNNGV. The chain uses TRBV11-2 and TRBJ2-3, with 11 bases identical to TRBD1. Sample: CD4+ T cells from blood buffy coats. The sequence derives from a human donor in good health. The CDR3 protein is CASSWDRGTDTQYF. The DNA of the CDR3 is TGTGCCAGCAGCTGGGACAGGGGGACAGATACGCAGTATTTT.